This T cell receptor (beta chain) was retrieved from a study of identical twins. TCRdb re-derived calls from the 5' RACE reads in MiXCR, one entry per CDR3 protein. The sample holds around 490,000 distinct CDR3 sequences, about a fifth seen once. This clonotype was detected only a few times. Trimming left V 4 bases short and J 6 bases short, with 10 bases between. Germline loops: CDR1 SNHLY, CDR2 FYNNEI. The CDR3 is made up of 12 amino acids. These sequences were also reported in another study, on yellow fever vaccine responses in identical twins.

The source of this sequence is a woman aged 18-29 years in good health. The rearrangement uses TRBV2 and TRBJ2-7; TRBD2 is a possible D gene (6 bases). Input material: CD4+ T cells sorted from blood. CDR3 region: CASSGGAGEQYF. The DNA for the CDR3 is TGTGCCAGCAGTGGCGGGGCCGGCGAGCAGTACTTC.